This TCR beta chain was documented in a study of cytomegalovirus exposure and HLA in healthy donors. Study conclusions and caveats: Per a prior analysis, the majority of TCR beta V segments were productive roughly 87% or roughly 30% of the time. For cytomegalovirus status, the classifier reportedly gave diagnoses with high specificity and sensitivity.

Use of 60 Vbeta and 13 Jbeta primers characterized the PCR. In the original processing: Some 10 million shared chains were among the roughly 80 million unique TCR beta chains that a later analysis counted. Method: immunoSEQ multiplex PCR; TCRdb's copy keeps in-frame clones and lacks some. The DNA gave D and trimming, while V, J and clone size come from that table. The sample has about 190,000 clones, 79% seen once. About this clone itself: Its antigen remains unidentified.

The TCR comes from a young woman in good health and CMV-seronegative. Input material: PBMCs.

CDR3 loop: CASSRDSSNQPQHF. As DNA, the CDR3 is TGTGCCAGCTCGAGGGACAGCTCCAATCAGCCCCAGCATTTT. The chain employs TRBV18 and TRBJ1-5; 7 bases match TRBD1. The CDR3 is made up of 14 amino acids. Trimming at V came to 6 bases and at J to 3 bases, leaving 5 bases not matched to a gene. Per germline, CDR1 KGHSH and CDR2 LQKENI.